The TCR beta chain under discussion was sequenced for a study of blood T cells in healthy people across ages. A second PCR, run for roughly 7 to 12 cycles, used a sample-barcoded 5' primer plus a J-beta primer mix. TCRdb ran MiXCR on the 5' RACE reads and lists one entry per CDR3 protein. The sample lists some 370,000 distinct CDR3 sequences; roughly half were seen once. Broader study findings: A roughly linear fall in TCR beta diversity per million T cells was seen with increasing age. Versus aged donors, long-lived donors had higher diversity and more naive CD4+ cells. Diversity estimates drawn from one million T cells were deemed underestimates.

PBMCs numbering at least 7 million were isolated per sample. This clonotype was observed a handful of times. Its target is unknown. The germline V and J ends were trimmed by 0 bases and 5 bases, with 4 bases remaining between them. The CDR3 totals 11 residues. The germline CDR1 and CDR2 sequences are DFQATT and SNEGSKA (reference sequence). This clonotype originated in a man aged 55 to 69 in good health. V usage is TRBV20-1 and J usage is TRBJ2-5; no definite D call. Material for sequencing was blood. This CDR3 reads CSARDVETQYF. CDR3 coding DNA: TGCAGTGCTAGAGACGTGGAGACCCAGTACTTC.